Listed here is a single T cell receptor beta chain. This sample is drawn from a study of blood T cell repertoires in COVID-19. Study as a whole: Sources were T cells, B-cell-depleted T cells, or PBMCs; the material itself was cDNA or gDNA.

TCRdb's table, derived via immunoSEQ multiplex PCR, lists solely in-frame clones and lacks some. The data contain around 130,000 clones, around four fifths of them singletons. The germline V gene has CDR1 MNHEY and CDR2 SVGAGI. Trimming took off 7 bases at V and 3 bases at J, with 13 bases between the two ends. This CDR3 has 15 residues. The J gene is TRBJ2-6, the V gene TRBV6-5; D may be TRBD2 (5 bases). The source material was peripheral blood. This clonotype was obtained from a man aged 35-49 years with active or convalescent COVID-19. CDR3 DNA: TGTGCCAGCACAGAGAGGGCCGGTGGGGCCAACGTCCTGACTTTC. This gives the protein CASTERAGGANVLTF.